This TCR beta chain appears in the sequencing data of a study of blood T cell repertoires in COVID-19. In the study overall: COVID-19 samples from acute and convalescent phases originated in the United States, Italy and Spain. In each case, the material was cDNA or gDNA derived from T cells, B-cell-depleted T cells, or PBMCs.

CDR1 is SGHVS, CDR2 FQNEAQ, per germline. CDR3 length: 14 residues. V lost 10 bases to trimming and J lost 0 bases, with 10 bases between them. Authors' processing steps: Amplification of reference gene primers was used by the study to estimate nucleated cell counts. Produced via immunoSEQ multiplex PCR; TCRdb's table is partial and in-frame only. From that table come the V and J calls and clone size; the DNA was used to work out D and trimming. The sample includes 25,000 or so clones, approximately 93% of them seen just once. Sequenced: peripheral blood. The chain joins TRBV7-8 to TRBJ1-6; D gene ambiguous. This TCR came from a human donor with active COVID-19. The donor label of this sample is uncertain. CDR3 sequence reads: CATAPSSYNSPLHF. In DNA, the CDR3 is TGTGCCACCGCCCCGAGCTCCTATAATTCACCCCTCCACTTT.